Listed below are T cell receptor beta chains from one sample, sequenced in a study of blood T cell repertoires in COVID-19. The table came from immunoSEQ multiplex PCR; TCRdb's copy has only in-frame clones and leaves some out. Of 250,000 to 350,000 clones listed, approximately 90% are singletons. The sequenced sample consisted of peripheral blood. Receptors were obtained from a woman between 50 and 59 years old who had recovered from COVID-19. CDR3s include the opening cysteine and the closing phenylalanine or tryptophan. A D gene is named only where the DNA matches it firmly. Some rows mark clone size as missing; the rest say once, few, many or name a class of expanded clone.

clone_size d_call j_call v_call cdr3_nt cdr3_aa
. . TRBJ2-1 TRBV19 TGTGCCAGTAGTATCGGTCAACCTGTCTACAATGAGCAGTTCTTC CASSIGQPVYNEQFF
. TRBD1 TRBJ1-2 TRBV18 TGTGCCAGCTCATTAGCAGGGGGCGACTATGGCTACACCTTC CASSLAGGDYGYTF
. TRBD1 TRBJ1-2 TRBV6-5 TGTGCCAGCAGTTTAGGGGGCGCAGCTAACTATGGCTACACCTTC CASSLGGAANYGYTF
. . TRBJ2-6 TRBV30 TGTGCCTGGAGGGGATATGACGGGACATCGAGCTCTGGGGCCAACGTCCTGACTTTC CAWRGYDGTSSSGANVLTF
. . TRBJ1-4 TRBV27 TGTGCCAGCAGGAGGGTGGCAACTAATGAAAAACTGTTTTTT CASRRVATNEKLFF
once . TRBJ1-1 TRBV5-1 TGCGCCAGCAGCTTGAACCCCGTGTTTGGGAGGGGGGAAGATGAAGCTTTCTTT CASSLNPVFGRGEDEAFF
. TRBD2 TRBJ2-7 TRBV6-2/TRBV6-3 TGTGCCAGCAGTAAAGCGGGAACGGGACCCTACGAGCAGTACTTC CASSKAGTGPYEQYF
. TRBD2 TRBJ2-7 TRBV27 TGTGCCAGCAGTCCAGGACTAGCGTCCTCCTACGAGCAGTACTTC CASSPGLASSYEQYF
. . TRBJ2-7 TRBV7-3 TGTGCCAGCAGCTCACCGGACATGCCTTACGAGCAGTACTTC CASSSPDMPYEQYF
. TRBD2 TRBJ2-2 TRBV10-3 TGTGCCACTTGGGAGGGAATGGGGGAGCTGTTTTTT CATWEGMGELFF
few . TRBJ2-1 TRBV4-2 TGTGCCAGCGGCCGAGGAGAGGGTCGGAGTGAGCAGTTCTTC CASGRGEGRSEQFF
. TRBD1 TRBJ1-6 TRBV5-1 TGCGCCAGCAGCCCGAGGACAGGGGGCAATTCACCCCTCCACTTT CASSPRTGGNSPLHF
once . TRBJ1-2 TRBV7-2 TGTGCCAGCAGCTTAGAACTTAGGGGCTATGGCTACACCTTC CASSLELRGYGYTF
. TRBD1 TRBJ1-3 TRBV7-2 TGTGCCAGCAGCTTAGCTTGGACAGGGCAGGAAAACACCATATATTTT CASSLAWTGQENTIYF
once TRBD2 TRBJ2-1 TRBV4-2 TGTGCCAGCAGCCATCGGGCTAGCGGGGGGTACAATGAGCAGTTCTTC CASSHRASGGYNEQFF
. . TRBJ2-1 TRBV2 TGTGCCAGCAGTGAACTCGCGGCCGAATTCAATGAGCAGTTCTTC CASSELAAEFNEQFF
. . TRBJ2-2 TRBV19 TGTGCCAGTAGTATTAGCAGGGCGTACACCGGGGAGCTGTTTTTT CASSISRAYTGELFF
once TRBD1 TRBJ2-7 TRBV14 TGTGCCAGCAGCCAAGCCCCAGCGACAGGGGGAATCGAGCAGTACTTC CASSQAPATGGIEQYF
. TRBD2 TRBJ2-1 TRBV19 TGTGCCAGTAGTATTGGTCGCGGGAGTTCCTACAATGAGCAGTTCTTC CASSIGRGSSYNEQFF
. . TRBJ2-7 TRBV6-2/TRBV6-3 TGTGCCAGCAGTTCGGACAGATTCTCCTACGAGCAGTACTTC CASSSDRFSYEQYF
. TRBD1 TRBJ1-1 TRBV2 TGTGCCAGCAGTCAGGACAGGGGTGCATACACTGAAGCTTTCTTT CASSQDRGAYTEAFF
. TRBD1 TRBJ2-7 TRBV28 TGTGCCAGCAGTCGTTCCCGCCGGACAGGGGGTAACGAGCAGTACTTC CASSRSRRTGGNEQYF
once TRBD2 TRBJ2-1 TRBV4-1 TGCGCCAGCAGCCAAGATCGGACGGGGGGGTTTAGGTCCTACAATGAGCAGTTCTTC CASSQDRTGGFRSYNEQFF
many TRBD1 TRBJ2-7 TRBV7-9 TGTGCCAGCAGCCCTCGACAGGGAGTCGACGAGCAGTACTTC CASSPRQGVDEQYF
. . TRBJ2-2 TRBV7-2 TGTGCCAGCAGCCAGTACAGGGAGAGCAGTGAGCTGTTTTTT CASSQYRESSELFF
once . TRBJ2-4 TRBV29-1 TGCAGCGTTGTTCGCGGGTCGTCGGACATTCAGTACTTC CSVVRGSSDIQYF
. . TRBJ1-2 TRBV19 TGTGCCAGTAGTATAGGGCCCTTTTCGACGGGAAGGGCCTCTAACTATGGCTACACCTTC CASSIGPFSTGRASNYGYTF
. . TRBJ2-2 TRBV28 TGTGCCAGCAGTTTCTTCGGGGAGCTGTTTTTT CASSFFGELFF
. . TRBJ1-2 TRBV5-6 TGTGCCAGCAGCTTGGGGGCCTACGATGGCTACACCTTC CASSLGAYDGYTF
. TRBD2 TRBJ2-1 TRBV9 TGTGCCAGCAGCGCTCCCGGACTAGCAGGACGGAATGAGCAGTTCTTC CASSAPGLAGRNEQFF
. TRBD1 TRBJ2-7 TRBV16 TGTGCCAGCAGCCAAGGGACAGGCGTCTACGAGCAGTACTTC CASSQGTGVYEQYF
few TRBD2 TRBJ2-3 TRBV11-2 TGTGCCAGCAGCTTAAACGGGGGGACCCGGCCAGATACGCAGTATTTT CASSLNGGTRPDTQYF
once TRBD1 TRBJ1-5 TRBV28 TGTGCCAGCAGTCCAGGGGGCGCGGGTCAGCCCCAGCATTTT CASSPGGAGQPQHF
. . TRBJ1-2 TRBV5-1 TGCGCCAGCAGCTTTCGGACAGATGGGTATGCCAACTATGGCTACACCTTC CASSFRTDGYANYGYTF
. . TRBJ1-1 TRBV5-4 TGTGCCAGCAGCCAAGGGTTGGGGGGCACTGAAGCTTTCTTT CASSQGLGGTEAFF